The clone carrying this TCR beta chain was observed a few times. Its target is unknown. This record comes from a study of response to subunit inactivated influenza vaccine. Regarding the study as a whole: The authors offered the suggestion that each seasonal influenza vaccination recruits few new T cells.

TCRdb used MiXCR to reprocess the RT-PCR reads, holding one entry per CDR3 protein. The sample contains around 520,000 distinct CDR3 sequences, about an eighth of which appear only once. Germline-derived CDR1 and CDR2 are MNHNS and SASEGT. V lost 3 bases and J lost 6, with 20 bases in between. The length of the CDR3 is 16 residues. J is TRBJ1-2 and V is TRBV6-1, with a tentative D call TRBD1 (6 bases). The TCR originated in a man in his forties or fifties who received an inactivated influenza vaccine. Specimen: PBMCs from blood, collected on the day of vaccination. This chain's CDR3 is CASSDGGPVPRNGYTF. CDR3 DNA sequence: TGTGCCAGCAGTGATGGGGGCCCAGTGCCCAGGAATGGCTACACCTTC.